This T cell receptor (beta chain) appears in the sequencing data of a study of blood T cell repertoires in COVID-19. For the study at large: Samples came from the United States, Italy and Spain, spanning acute and convalescent COVID-19.

In the authors' workflow: Amplifying reference gene primers gave estimates of nucleated cell counts. TCRdb's table, derived via immunoSEQ multiplex PCR, lists solely in-frame clones and lacks some. The V and J calls and clone size were taken over from that table, and D and trimming were inferred from the DNA. The top ten clones hold around a sixth of a sample with around 200,000 clones, 75% to 90% of them seen once. The CDR3 has 15 amino acids. Germline lookup yields CDR1 MNHNS and CDR2 SASEGT. V was pared by 3 bases and J by 4 bases, with 13 bases between. Donors in Cohort 3 who had recovered were those with two negative PCRs, healthcare professional clearance, or resolution of their symptoms.

The chain carries TRBV6-1 and TRBJ1-5, with a tentative D call TRBD1 (5 bases). This sequence originates from a man aged 35 to 55 who had recovered from COVID-19. Sample: PBMCs or T cells enriched from blood (not recorded which). Here the CDR3 reads CASSEDTYRNQPQHF. DNA of the CDR3: TGTGCCAGCAGTGAGGACACGTACAGAAATCAGCCCCAGCATTTT.